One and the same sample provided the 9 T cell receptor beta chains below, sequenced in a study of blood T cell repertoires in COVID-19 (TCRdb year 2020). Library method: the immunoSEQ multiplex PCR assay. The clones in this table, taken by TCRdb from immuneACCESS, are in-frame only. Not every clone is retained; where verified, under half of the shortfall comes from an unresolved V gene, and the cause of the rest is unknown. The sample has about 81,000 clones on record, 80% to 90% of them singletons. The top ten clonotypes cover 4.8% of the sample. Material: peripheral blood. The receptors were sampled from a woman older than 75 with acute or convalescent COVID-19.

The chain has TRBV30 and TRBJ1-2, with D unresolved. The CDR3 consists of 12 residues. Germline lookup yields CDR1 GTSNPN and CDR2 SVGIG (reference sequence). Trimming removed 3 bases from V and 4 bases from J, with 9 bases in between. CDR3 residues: CAWSPVFYGYTF. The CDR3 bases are TGTGCCTGGAGCCCCGTCTTCTATGGCTACACCTTC.

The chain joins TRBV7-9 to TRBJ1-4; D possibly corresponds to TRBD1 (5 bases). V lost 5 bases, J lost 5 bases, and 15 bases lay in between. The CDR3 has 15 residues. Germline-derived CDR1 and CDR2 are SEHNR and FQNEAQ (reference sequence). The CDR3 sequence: CASSRLGQPNEKLFF. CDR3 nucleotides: TGTGCCAGCAGCCGTTTGGGGCAGCCAAATGAAAAACTGTTTTTT.

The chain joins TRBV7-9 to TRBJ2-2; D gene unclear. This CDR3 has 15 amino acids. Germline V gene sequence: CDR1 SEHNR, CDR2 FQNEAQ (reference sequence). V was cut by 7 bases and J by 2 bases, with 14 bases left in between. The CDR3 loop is CASTPSPVNTGELFF. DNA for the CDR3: TGTGCCAGCACCCCGTCCCCAGTTAACACCGGGGAGCTGTTTTTT.

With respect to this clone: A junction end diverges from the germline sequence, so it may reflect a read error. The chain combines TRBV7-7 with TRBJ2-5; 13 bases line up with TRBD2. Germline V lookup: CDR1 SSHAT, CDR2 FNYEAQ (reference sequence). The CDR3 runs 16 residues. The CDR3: CASSFGLAGVPETQYF. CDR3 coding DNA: TGTGCTAGCAGCTTTGGACTAGCGGGAGTCCCGGAGACCCAGTACTTC.

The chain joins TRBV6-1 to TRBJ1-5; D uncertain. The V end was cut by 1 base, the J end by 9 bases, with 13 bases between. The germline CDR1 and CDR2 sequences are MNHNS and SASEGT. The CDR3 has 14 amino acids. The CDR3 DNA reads TGTGCCAGCAGTGAAGAAGTAGCCTCAAGGCCCCAGCATTTT. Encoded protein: CASSEEVASRPQHF.

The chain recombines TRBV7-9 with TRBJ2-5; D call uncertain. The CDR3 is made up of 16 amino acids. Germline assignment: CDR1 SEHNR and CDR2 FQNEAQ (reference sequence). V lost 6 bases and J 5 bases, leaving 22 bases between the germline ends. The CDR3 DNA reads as TGTGCCAGCAGTCTTAGTCAAACCACCTTCGGGGAGACCCAGTACTTC. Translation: CASSLSQTTFGETQYF.

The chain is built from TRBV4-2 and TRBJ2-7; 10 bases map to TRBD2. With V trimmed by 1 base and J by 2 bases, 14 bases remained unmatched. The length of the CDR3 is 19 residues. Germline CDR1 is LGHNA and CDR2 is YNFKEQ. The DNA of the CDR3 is TGTGCCAGCAGCCAAGCGTCTTATCGGACTAGCGGTGACCCCTACGAGCAGTACTTC. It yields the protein CASSQASYRTSGDPYEQYF.

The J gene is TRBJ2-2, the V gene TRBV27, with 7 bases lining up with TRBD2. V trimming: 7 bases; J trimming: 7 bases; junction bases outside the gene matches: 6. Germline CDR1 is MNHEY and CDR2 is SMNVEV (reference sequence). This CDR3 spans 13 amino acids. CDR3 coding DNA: TGTGCCAGCACCAGCGGGACTGTCGGGGAGCTGTTTTTT. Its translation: CASTSGTVGELFF.

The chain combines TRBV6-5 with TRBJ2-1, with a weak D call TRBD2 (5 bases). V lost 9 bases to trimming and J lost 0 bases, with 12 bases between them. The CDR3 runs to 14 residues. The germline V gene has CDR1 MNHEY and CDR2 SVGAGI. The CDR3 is CASDSGSSYNEQFF. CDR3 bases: TGTGCCAGTGACTCGGGGAGCTCCTACAATGAGCAGTTCTTC.